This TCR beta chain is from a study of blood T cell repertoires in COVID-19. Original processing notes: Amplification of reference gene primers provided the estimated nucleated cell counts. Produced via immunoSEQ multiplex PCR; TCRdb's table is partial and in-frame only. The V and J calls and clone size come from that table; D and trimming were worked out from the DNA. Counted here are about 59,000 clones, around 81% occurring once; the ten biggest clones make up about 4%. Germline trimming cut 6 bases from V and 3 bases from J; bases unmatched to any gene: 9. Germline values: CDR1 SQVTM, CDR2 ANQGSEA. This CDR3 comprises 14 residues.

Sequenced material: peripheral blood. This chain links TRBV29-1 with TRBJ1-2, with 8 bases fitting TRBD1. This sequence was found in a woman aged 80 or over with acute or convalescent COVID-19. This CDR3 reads CSVGPGGNDYGYTF. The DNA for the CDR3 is TGCAGCGTCGGGCCAGGGGGCAATGACTATGGCTACACCTTC.